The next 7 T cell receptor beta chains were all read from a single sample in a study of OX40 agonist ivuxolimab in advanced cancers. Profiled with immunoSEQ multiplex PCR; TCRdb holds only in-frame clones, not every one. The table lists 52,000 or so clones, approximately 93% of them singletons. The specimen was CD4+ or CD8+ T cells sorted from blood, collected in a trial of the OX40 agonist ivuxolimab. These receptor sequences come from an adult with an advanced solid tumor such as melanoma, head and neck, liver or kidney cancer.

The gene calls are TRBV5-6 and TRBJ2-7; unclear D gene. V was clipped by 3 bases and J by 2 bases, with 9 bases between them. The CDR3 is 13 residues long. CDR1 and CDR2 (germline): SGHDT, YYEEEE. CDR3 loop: CASSSGSPYEQYF. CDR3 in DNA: TGTGCCAGCAGCTCGGGTAGCCCCTACGAGCAGTACTTC.

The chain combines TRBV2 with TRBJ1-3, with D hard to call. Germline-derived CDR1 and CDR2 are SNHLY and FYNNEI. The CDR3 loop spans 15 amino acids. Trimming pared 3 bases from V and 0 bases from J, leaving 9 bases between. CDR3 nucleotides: TGTGCCAGCAGTGAGGTGTGGCTCTCTGGAAACACCATATATTTT. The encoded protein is CASSEVWLSGNTIYF.

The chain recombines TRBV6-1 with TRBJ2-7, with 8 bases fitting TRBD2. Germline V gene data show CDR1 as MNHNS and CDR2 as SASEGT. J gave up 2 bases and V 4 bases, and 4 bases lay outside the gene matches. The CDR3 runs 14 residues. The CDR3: CASSVTSGPYEQYF. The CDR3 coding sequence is TGTGCCAGCAGTGTTACTAGCGGACCCTACGAGCAGTACTTC.

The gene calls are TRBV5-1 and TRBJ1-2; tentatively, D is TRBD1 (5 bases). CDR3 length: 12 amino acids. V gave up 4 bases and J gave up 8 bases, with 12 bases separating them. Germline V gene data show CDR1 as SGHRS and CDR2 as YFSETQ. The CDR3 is CASSPDGGGYTF. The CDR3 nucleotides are TGCGCCAGCAGCCCCGACGGGGGAGGCTACACCTTC.

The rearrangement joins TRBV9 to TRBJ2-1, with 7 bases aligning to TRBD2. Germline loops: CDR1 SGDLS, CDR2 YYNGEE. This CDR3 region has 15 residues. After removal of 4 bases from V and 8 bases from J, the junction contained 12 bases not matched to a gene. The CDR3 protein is CASSRRGGSFDEQFF. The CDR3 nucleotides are TGTGCCAGCAGCCGTCGGGGCGGGAGTTTCGATGAGCAGTTCTTC.

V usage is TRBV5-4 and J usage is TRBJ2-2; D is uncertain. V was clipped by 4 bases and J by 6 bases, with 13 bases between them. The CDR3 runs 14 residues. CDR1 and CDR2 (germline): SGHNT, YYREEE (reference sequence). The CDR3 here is CASSVRGGAGELFF. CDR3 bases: TGTGCCAGCAGCGTTCGTGGTGGTGCCGGGGAGCTGTTTTTT.

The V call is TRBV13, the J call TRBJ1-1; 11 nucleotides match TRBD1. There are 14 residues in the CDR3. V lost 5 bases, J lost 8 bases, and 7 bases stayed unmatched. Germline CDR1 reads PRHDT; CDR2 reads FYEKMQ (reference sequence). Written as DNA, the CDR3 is TGTGCCAGCAGCAGGACGGGGACAGGGGGGGAAGCTTTCTTT. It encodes CASSRTGTGGEAFF.